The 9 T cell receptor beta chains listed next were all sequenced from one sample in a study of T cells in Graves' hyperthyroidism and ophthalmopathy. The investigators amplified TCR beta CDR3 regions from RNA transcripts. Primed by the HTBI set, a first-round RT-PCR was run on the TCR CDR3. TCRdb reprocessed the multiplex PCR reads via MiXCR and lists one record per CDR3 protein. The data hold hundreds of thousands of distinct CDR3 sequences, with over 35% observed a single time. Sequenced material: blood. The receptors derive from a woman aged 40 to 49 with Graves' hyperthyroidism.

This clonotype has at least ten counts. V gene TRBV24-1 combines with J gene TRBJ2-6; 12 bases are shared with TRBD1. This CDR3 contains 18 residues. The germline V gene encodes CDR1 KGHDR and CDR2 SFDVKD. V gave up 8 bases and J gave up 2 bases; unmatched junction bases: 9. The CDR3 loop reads CATMPSGTGGPGANVLTF. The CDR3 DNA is TGTGCCACCATGCCATCCGGGACAGGGGGCCCTGGGGCCAACGTCCTGACTTTC.

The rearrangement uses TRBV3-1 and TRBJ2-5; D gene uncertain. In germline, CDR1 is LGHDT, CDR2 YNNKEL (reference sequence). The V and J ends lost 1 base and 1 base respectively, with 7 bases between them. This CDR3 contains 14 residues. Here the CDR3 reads CASSQGASQETQYF. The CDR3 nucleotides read TGTGCCAGCAGCCAAGGAGCCAGCCAAGAGACCCAGTACTTC.

CDR3 in DNA: TGTGCCATCAGTATCTCGGCGGGGACTAACACCGGGGAGCTGTTTTTT. As protein: CAISISAGTNTGELFF. The chain carries TRBV10-3 and TRBJ2-2; weak D call: TRBD2 (6 bases). This CDR3 is 16 amino acids long. Germline V gene data show CDR1 as ENHRY and CDR2 as SYGVKD. Deletions cut 5 bases from V and 2 bases from J, with 15 bases between.

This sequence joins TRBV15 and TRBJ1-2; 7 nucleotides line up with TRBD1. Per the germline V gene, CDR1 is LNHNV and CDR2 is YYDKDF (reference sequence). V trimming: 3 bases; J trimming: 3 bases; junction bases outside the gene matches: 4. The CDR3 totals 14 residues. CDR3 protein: CATSSRGTDYGYTF. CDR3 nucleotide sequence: TGTGCCACCAGCAGCCGCGGGACAGACTATGGCTACACCTTC.

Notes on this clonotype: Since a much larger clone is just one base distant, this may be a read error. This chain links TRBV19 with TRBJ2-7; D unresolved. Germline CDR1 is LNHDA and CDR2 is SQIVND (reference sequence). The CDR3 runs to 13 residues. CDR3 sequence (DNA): TGTGCCAGTAGTATGACGGGTAACTACAAGCAGTACTTC. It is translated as CASSMTGNYKQYF.

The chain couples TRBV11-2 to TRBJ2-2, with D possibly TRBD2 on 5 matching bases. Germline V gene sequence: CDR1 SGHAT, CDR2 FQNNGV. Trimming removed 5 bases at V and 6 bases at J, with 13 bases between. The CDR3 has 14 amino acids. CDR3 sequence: CASSKLELAGELFF. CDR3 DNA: TGTGCCAGCAGCAAACTAGAGCTGGCCGGGGAGCTGTTTTTT.

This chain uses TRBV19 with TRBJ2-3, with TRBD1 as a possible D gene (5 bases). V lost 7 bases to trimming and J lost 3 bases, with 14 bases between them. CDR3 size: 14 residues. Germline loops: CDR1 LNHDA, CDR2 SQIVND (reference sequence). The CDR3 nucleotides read TGTGCCAGTAACCAGGGATTCGTAACAGATACGCAGTATTTT. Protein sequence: CASNQGFVTDTQYF. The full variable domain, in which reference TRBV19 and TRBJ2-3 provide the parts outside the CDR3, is DGGITQSPKYLFRKEGQNVTLSCEQNLNHDAMYWYRQDPGQGLRLIYYSQIVNDFQKGDIAEGYSVSREKKESFPLTVTSAQKNPTAFYLCASNQGFVTDTQYFGPGTRLTVL.

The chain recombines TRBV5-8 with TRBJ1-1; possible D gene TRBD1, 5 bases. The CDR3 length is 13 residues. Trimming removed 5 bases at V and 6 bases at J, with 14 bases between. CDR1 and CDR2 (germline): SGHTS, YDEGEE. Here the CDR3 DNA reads TGTGCCAGCAGGGGCGGGGCTTTTGCTGAAGCTTTCTTT. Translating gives CASRGGAFAEAFF.

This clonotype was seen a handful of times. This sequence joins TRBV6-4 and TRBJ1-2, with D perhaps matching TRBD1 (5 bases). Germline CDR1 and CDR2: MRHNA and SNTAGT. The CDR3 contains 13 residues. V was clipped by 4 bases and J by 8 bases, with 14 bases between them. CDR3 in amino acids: CASSAGWGSGYTF. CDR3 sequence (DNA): TGTGCCAGCAGTGCAGGTTGGGGGTCAGGCTACACCTTC.